A single T cell receptor (beta chain) is shown here with its context. The sample holds other DNA sequences that translate to the same CDR3. This sample stems from a study of blood T cell repertoires in COVID-19. TCRdb keeps only in-frame clones here, not all; method: immunoSEQ multiplex PCR. The top ten hold over 5% of the sample, which has 150,000 to 250,000 clones, 70% to 80% seen once. Those enrolled in Seattle joined during active infection and were followed longitudinally afterward. The CDR3 is made up of 13 amino acids. From germline, CDR1 is LNHDA and CDR2 SQIVND (reference sequence). Trimming cost V 6 bases and J 4 bases; bases outside gene matches: 1.

This chain uses TRBV19 with TRBJ1-5; 9 nucleotides agree with TRBD1. The receptor's source is a woman aged 40 to 50 with COVID-19, enrolled during active disease. Sequenced input: peripheral blood. CDR3 DNA: TGTGCCAGTAGGGGACAGGGTAATCAGCCCCAGCATTTT. Its protein is CASRGQGNQPQHF.